This entry lists 11 T cell receptor beta chains sequenced from one sample in a study of beta chain features in type 1 diabetes. Isolated RNA was reverse transcribed in full, so expressed TCRB transcripts were sequenced. Clones were sequenced by immunoSEQ multiplex PCR, and TCRdb holds only the in-frame ones, with some missing. The data contain about 240,000 clones, about 30% of them singletons. The specimen was central memory CD4+ T cells from blood. The source is a man aged 25 to 40 in good health.

The rearrangement links TRBV6-6 to TRBJ1-5, with D hard to call. This CDR3 contains 13 residues. The V gene's germline CDR1 is MNHNY and CDR2 SVGAGI (reference sequence). Trimming took off 0 bases at V and 7 bases at J, with 7 bases between the two ends. The CDR3 is CASSYSMRQPQHF. In DNA, the CDR3 is TGTGCCAGCAGTTACTCGATGCGCCAGCCCCAGCATTTT.

This clone turned up a few times. The rearrangement links TRBV28 to TRBJ2-1, with 11 nucleotides matching TRBD2. Germline CDR1 and CDR2: MDHEN and SYDVKM. The V segment lost 6 bases and the J segment 0 bases; nucleotides outside the gene matches: 7. This CDR3 has 17 amino acids. CDR3 sequence reads: CASSLRLAGLSYNEQFF. CDR3 in DNA: TGTGCCAGCAGCCTCCGACTAGCGGGGCTCTCCTACAATGAGCAGTTCTTC.

The chain couples TRBV7-9 to TRBJ2-1; 9 bases map to TRBD2. J gave up 6 bases and V 8 bases, and 20 bases lay outside the gene matches. The germline CDR1 and CDR2 sequences are SEHNR and FQNEAQ (reference sequence). This CDR3 contains 18 residues. CDR3 bases: TGTGCCAGCTCCCTACCCCCCCGGCTAGCGGGACGGCGCAATGAGCAGTTCTTC. This gives the protein CASSLPPRLAGRRNEQFF.

This clone was counted only a few times. The chain is built from TRBV5-1 and TRBJ2-7, with D possibly TRBD2 on 5 matching bases. Germline lookup yields CDR1 SGHRS and CDR2 YFSETQ. V lost 3 bases to trimming and J lost 6 bases, with 19 bases between them. The CDR3 has 15 amino acids. The CDR3, as DNA: TGCGCCAGCAGCTGGGGTGAACTCCTCGGAGGCGAGCAGTACTTC. Residues: CASSWGELLGGEQYF.

As to this clone: The sample holds other DNA sequences that translate to the same CDR3. The chain couples TRBV30 to TRBJ2-3; D gene unclear. Germline CDR1 and CDR2: GTSNPN and SVGIG (reference sequence). Trimming removed 0 bases at V and 6 bases at J, with 7 bases between. This CDR3 has 12 amino acids. CDR3 protein: CAWSVQEDTQYF. The CDR3 DNA reads as TGTGCCTGGAGTGTGCAGGAGGATACGCAGTATTTT.

The chain is built from TRBV5-1 and TRBJ2-1; D possibly matches TRBD1 or TRBD2 (6 bases each). V shed 0 bases and J shed 10 bases, with 14 bases lying between them. The CDR3 covers 14 residues. Germline V CDR1 and CDR2: SGHRS, YFSETQ. For the CDR3, the DNA is TGCGCCAGCAGCTTGGCCGGGGGCAGGCAGGAGCAGTTCTTC. Residues: CASSLAGGRQEQFF. The variable domain in full, completed from reference TRBV5-1 and TRBJ2-1, reads KAGVTQTPRYLIKTRGQQVTLSCSPISGHRSVSWYQQTPGQGLQFLFEYFSETQRNKGNFPGRFSGRQFSNSRSEMNVSTLELGDSALYLCASSLAGGRQEQFFGPGTRLTVL.

The chain couples TRBV10-3 to TRBJ2-3; tentatively, D is TRBD2 (6 bases). CDR3 size: 13 residues. From germline, CDR1 is ENHRY and CDR2 SYGVKD. Trimming cost V 5 bases and J 4 bases, with 10 bases left between them. CDR3 amino acids: CAISPPGADTQYF. The CDR3 DNA reads TGTGCCATCAGTCCCCCGGGGGCAGATACGCAGTATTTT.

This chain joins TRBV18 and TRBJ2-7; 8 positions agree with TRBD2. CDR1 is KGHSH, CDR2 LQKENI, per germline. The junction had 7 bases not matched to a gene; V was cut back by 3 bases and J by 6 bases. This CDR3 has 14 amino acids. The CDR3 loop reads CASSPGREGLEQYF. As DNA, the CDR3 is TGTGCCAGCTCACCGGGACGGGAGGGGCTCGAGCAGTACTTC.

To note about this clone: Other DNA sequences from this sample encode an identical CDR3 as well. The CDR3 loop is CAWSEDSNQPQHF. In DNA, the CDR3 is TGTGCCTGGAGTGAGGACAGCAATCAGCCCCAGCATTTT. V gene TRBV30 combines with J gene TRBJ1-5, with D hard to call. The germline CDR1 and CDR2 sequences are GTSNPN and SVGIG (reference sequence). Trimming removed 1 base at V and 1 base at J, with 5 bases between. CDR3 size: 13 residues. Full variable domain (rest looked up from reference TRBV30 and TRBJ1-5): SQTIHQWPATLVQPVGSPLSLECTVEGTSNPNLYWYRQAAGRGLQLLFYSVGIGQISSEVPQNLSASRPQDRQFILSSKKLLLSDSGFYLCAWSEDSNQPQHFGDGTRLSIL.

This chain links TRBV30 with TRBJ1-2; D is unresolved. The CDR3 contains 12 residues. With 2 bases removed from V and 8 bases from J, the gap between germline ends came to 12 bases. Germline CDR1 reads GTSNPN; CDR2 reads SVGIG (reference sequence). CDR3 loop: CAWSSLPGGYTF. The CDR3 DNA is TGTGCCTGGAGTTCGCTACCGGGGGGCTACACCTTC.

The chain has TRBV29-1 and TRBJ2-1; D is uncertain. CDR3 size: 12 residues. CDR1 is SQVTM, CDR2 ANQGSEA, per germline. The V and J ends lost 7 bases and 7 bases respectively, with 14 bases between them. CDR3 nucleotides: TGCAGCGCCTTTAATTTAGGGAATGAGCAGTTCTTC. Its translation is CSAFNLGNEQFF.